The rows below give T cell receptor beta chains drawn from one sample of a study of CD8+ T cells in alopecia areata. The method was immunoSEQ multiplex PCR; TCRdb's version includes in-frame clones alone and lacks a portion of them. Altogether under 300,000 clones are present, 60% being singletons, with the ten largest covering 0.9% to 0.95%. The specimen comprised CD4+ T cells sorted from blood, sampled at week 52, from a patient treated with tofacitinib. All receptors derive from a human donor with alopecia areata. Both conserved end residues are part of each CDR3. The D gene is left open where the match is weak. Clone size is shown for a subset of rows, as once, few, many or a class of expanded clone.

CDR3 length	V gene	D gene	J gene	clone size	CDR3 DNA	CDR3 protein
16	TRBV27	NA	TRBJ2-3	few	TGTGCCAGTTCCCCTCCGTGGGGGGAAAGCACAGATACGCAGTATTTT	CASSPPWGESTDTQYF
13	TRBV13	TRBD1	TRBJ2-7	NA	TGTGCCAGCAGCCACCGGACAGGGAACGGGCAGTACTTC	CASSHRTGNGQYF
15	TRBV5-6	NA	TRBJ2-5	once	TGTGCCAGCAGCTTGGCCTCGCCAGGGATGGAGACCCAGTACTTC	CASSLASPGMETQYF
17	TRBV9	NA	TRBJ1-5	NA	TGTGCCAGCAGCGTCCAGAACAGGGTGAGGGCCTTACAGCCCCAGCATTTT	CASSVQNRVRALQPQHF
13	TRBV18	NA	TRBJ2-3	NA	TGTGCCAGCTCACCCCAGGGACCAGATACGCAGTATTTT	CASSPQGPDTQYF
14	TRBV30	TRBD1	TRBJ2-1	NA	TGTGCCTGGAGTTCCGGGACAGGGAGCAATGAGCAGTTCTTC	CAWSSGTGSNEQFF
10	TRBV30	NA	TRBJ2-1	few	TGTGCCTGGAGTGGGGCAGCCCAGTTCTTC	CAWSGAAQFF
16	TRBV11-2	TRBD2	TRBJ2-5	once	TGTGCCAGCAGCTCAGGTGGGACTAGCGACCAAGAGACCCAGTACTTC	CASSSGGTSDQETQYF
12	TRBV29-1	TRBD1	TRBJ1-1	NA	TGCAGCGTTGAAGATAATAGGGGGCATGCTTTCTTT	CSVEDNRGHAFF
16	TRBV5-1	TRBD1	TRBJ2-5	once	TGCGCCAGCAGCTTACGACGACAGGGAACCAAAGAGACCCAGTACTTC	CASSLRRQGTKETQYF
12	TRBV30	NA	TRBJ2-5	NA	TGTGCCTGGAGTGGACAGAAAGAGACCCAGTACTTC	CAWSGQKETQYF
13	TRBV18	NA	TRBJ2-3	NA	TGTGCCAGCTCCCCTCGGACGGCAGATACGCAGTATTTT	CASSPRTADTQYF
13	TRBV29-1	NA	TRBJ2-3	few	TGCAGCGTTGAAGACCGACTCACAGATACGCAGTATTTT	CSVEDRLTDTQYF
15	TRBV10-3	TRBD2	TRBJ2-5	few	TGTGCCATCAGCGGACTAGCGGGGTATGGTGAGACCCAGTACTTC	CAISGLAGYGETQYF
12	TRBV29-1	NA	TRBJ2-5	NA	TGCAGCTCCAGAGCAGGACAAGAGACCCAGTACTTC	CSSRAGQETQYF
14	TRBV29-1	TRBD2	TRBJ2-5	NA	TGCAGCGCCAGAGCGGGGTCCTCATCAGAGACCCAGTACTTC	CSARAGSSSETQYF
13	TRBV7-3	NA	TRBJ2-5	NA	TGTGCCAGCAGCCAGTTAGCGGAAGAGACCCAGTACTTC	CASSQLAEETQYF